A single sample is the source of the 10 T cell receptor beta chains below, sequenced in a study of cytomegalovirus exposure and HLA in healthy donors. The PCR made use of 60 Vbeta and 13 Jbeta primers. TCRdb's table, derived via immunoSEQ multiplex PCR, lists solely in-frame clones and lacks some. The data show 150,000 to 200,000 clones, more than 70% seen once. What was sequenced was PBMCs. The origin of the receptors is a woman in her forties in good health and CMV-seronegative.

This sequence joins TRBV18 and TRBJ1-1, with D tentatively TRBD1 (5 bases). V gave up 3 bases and J gave up 4 bases, with 12 bases separating them. CDR3 size: 14 residues. Germline-derived CDR1 and CDR2 are KGHSH and LQKENI. This CDR3 is CASSPQGEGTEAFF. The CDR3 DNA reads as TGTGCCAGCTCACCTCAGGGTGAAGGCACTGAAGCTTTCTTT.

This clone was detected only once. The chain employs TRBV4-1 and TRBJ2-5; no firm D call. This CDR3 contains 15 residues. Germline-derived CDR1 and CDR2 are MGHRA and YSYEKL. Deletions cut 4 bases from V and 10 bases from J, with 22 bases between. CDR3: CASSPSHRLGEDQYF. The DNA for the CDR3 is TGCGCCAGCAGCCCTTCCCACCGGCTTGGAGAGGACCAGTACTTC.

The chain employs TRBV21-1 and TRBJ2-7; the table's TRBD1 call for D was not verified on the DNA. TRBV21-1 corresponds to a pseudogene. CDR3 length equals 15 residues. The CDR3 DNA reads as TGTGCCAGCAGCCCGGAAGGGGGCCCTCTCTACGAGCAGTACGTC. This codes for CASSPEGGPLYEQYV.

The genes are TRBV19 and TRBJ2-3, with 10 nucleotides matching TRBD2. The ends lost 1 base at V and 3 bases at J; junction bases unmatched: 4. CDR3 length: 16 amino acids. CDR1 is LNHDA and CDR2 is SQIVND in the germline V gene (reference sequence). CDR3 in DNA: TGTGCCAGTAGTATAGTACTAGCGGGACCGACAGATACGCAGTATTTT. The encoded protein is CASSIVLAGPTDTQYF.

The chain is built from TRBV7-2 and TRBJ1-2; no reliable D call. CDR1 SGHTA and CDR2 FQGNSA come from the germline V gene. This CDR3 region has 13 residues. The ends were cut back, 3 bases at V and 8 bases at J, with 13 bases in the middle. DNA for the CDR3: TGTGCCAGCAGCTTGCTAGAGTTGCGGGGCTACACCTTC. Translating it yields CASSLLELRGYTF.

The V and J genes are TRBV19 and TRBJ2-1, with no clear D. The CDR3 runs to 15 residues. V lost 3 bases and J 3 bases, leaving 12 bases between the germline ends. Germline V lookup: CDR1 LNHDA, CDR2 SQIVND (reference sequence). The CDR3 here is CASSILALGYNEQFF. The CDR3 DNA is TGTGCCAGTAGTATTTTAGCCCTCGGCTACAATGAGCAGTTCTTC.

The chain employs TRBV6-1 and TRBJ1-2, with 11 nucleotides matching TRBD1. Germline values: CDR1 MNHNS, CDR2 SASEGT. The CDR3 length is 15 residues. J was trimmed by 6 bases and V by 1 base; bases with no gene match: 4. The CDR3 DNA is TGTGCCAGCAGTGAAGGGACAGGGGGCGCCGATGGCTACACCTTC. Its translation: CASSEGTGGADGYTF.

The chain links TRBV14 to TRBJ1-1, with 7 bases fitting TRBD1. V lost 5 bases and J lost 4; bases outside the gene matches: 4. This CDR3 has 13 residues. Germline V gene data show CDR1 as SGHDN and CDR2 as FVKESK. CDR3 protein: CASSSSGGTEAFF. The CDR3 bases are TGTGCCAGCAGCTCATCAGGGGGCACTGAAGCTTTCTTT.

The chain joins TRBV19 to TRBJ1-5; no definite D call. The germline V and J ends were trimmed by 3 bases and 2 bases, with 11 bases remaining between them. The CDR3 extends over 15 amino acids. CDR1 and CDR2 from the germline V gene are LNHDA and SQIVND (reference sequence). In DNA form, the CDR3 reads TGTGCCAGTAGTATGAGGGATGGTGGCAATCAGCCCCAGCATTTT. Its protein is CASSMRDGGNQPQHF.

V gene TRBV29-1 combines with J gene TRBJ2-7; TRBD1 is a possible D gene (6 bases). The V gene's germline CDR1 is SQVTM and CDR2 ANQGSEA. The CDR3 has 12 amino acids. Trimming removed 5 bases at V and 7 bases at J, with 15 bases between. The CDR3 region is CSVLGTSLEQYV. CDR3 nucleotides: TGCAGCGTTCTCGGGACATCTCTTGAGCAGTACGTC.